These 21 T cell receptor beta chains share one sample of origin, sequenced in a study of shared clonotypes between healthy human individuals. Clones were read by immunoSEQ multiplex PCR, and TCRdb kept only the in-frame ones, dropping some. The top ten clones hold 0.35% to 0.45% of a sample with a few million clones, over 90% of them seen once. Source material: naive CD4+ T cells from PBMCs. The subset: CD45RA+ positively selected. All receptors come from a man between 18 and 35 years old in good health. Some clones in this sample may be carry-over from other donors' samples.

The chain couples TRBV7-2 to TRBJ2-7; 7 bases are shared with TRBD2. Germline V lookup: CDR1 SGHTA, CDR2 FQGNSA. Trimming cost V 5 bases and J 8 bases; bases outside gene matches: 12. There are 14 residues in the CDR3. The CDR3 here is CASSASSGKEKQYF. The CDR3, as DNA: TGTGCCAGCAGCGCAAGCAGCGGGAAGGAAAAGCAGTACTTC.

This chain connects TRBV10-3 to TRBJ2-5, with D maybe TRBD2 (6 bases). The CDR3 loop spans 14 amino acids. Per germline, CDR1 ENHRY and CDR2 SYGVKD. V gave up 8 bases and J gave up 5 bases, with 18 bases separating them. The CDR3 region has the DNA TGTGCCATCGCCGGGACTGGGGCTCGGGAGACCCAGTACTTC. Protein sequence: CAIAGTGARETQYF.

CDR3 residues: CASSPRNGGNTIYF. The DNA for the CDR3 is TGTGCCAGCAGCCCTCGAAATGGTGGAAACACCATATATTTT. V usage is TRBV7-3 and J usage is TRBJ1-3; D gene ambiguous. Trimming took 5 bases from V and 3 from J, leaving 11 bases between them. The CDR3 is 14 residues long. Germline assignment: CDR1 SGHTA and CDR2 FQGTGA.

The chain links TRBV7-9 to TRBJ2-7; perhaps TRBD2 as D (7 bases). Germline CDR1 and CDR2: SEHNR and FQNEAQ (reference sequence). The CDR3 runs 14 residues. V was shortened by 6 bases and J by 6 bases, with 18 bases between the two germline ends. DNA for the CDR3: TGTGCCAGCAGGGATAGGGGGGGAGGAGGCGAGCAGTACTTC. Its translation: CASRDRGGGGEQYF.

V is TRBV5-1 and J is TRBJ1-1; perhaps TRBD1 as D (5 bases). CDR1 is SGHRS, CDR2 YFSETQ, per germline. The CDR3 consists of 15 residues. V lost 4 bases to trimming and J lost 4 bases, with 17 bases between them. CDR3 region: CASSPGGGMGTEAFF. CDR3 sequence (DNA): TGCGCCAGCAGCCCGGGCGGGGGGATGGGCACTGAAGCTTTCTTT.

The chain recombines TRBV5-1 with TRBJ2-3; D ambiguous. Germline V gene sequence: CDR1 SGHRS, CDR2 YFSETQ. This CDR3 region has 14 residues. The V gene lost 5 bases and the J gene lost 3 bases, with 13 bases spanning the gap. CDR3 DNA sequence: TGCGCCAGCAGTCCGGCCTGGGGAACAGATACGCAGTATTTT. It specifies CASSPAWGTDTQYF.

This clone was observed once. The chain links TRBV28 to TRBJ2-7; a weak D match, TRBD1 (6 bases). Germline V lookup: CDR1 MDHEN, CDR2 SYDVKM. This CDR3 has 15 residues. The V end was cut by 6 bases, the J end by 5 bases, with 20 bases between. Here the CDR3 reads CASRTAGALVDEQYF. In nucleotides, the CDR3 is TGTGCCAGCAGAACCGCAGGGGCTTTAGTTGACGAGCAGTACTTC.

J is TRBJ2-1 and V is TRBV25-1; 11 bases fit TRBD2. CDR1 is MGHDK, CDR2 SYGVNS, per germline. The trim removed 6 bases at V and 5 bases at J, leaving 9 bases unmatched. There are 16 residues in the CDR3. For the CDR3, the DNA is TGTGCCAGCAGACCGACGCCGGGACTAGCGGACAATGAGCAGTTCTTC. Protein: CASRPTPGLADNEQFF.

The CDR3 DNA reads TGCGCCAGCAGTCCCAGCCCCGGTTCCCAACGCTCCTACAATGAGCAGTTCTTC. Its protein is CASSPSPGSQRSYNEQFF. The V and J genes are TRBV10-1 and TRBJ2-1; no clear D. CDR1 and CDR2 from the germline V gene are WNHNN and SYGVQD (reference sequence). The CDR3 is 18 residues long. V was cut by 5 bases and J by 0 bases, with 20 bases left in between.

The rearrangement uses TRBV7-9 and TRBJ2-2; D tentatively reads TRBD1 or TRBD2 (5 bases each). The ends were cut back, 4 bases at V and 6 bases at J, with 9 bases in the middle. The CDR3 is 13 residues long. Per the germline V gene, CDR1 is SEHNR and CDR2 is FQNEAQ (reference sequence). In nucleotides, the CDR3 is TGTGCCAGCAGCTCTGGGGACCCCGGGGAGCTGTTTTTT. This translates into CASSSGDPGELFF.

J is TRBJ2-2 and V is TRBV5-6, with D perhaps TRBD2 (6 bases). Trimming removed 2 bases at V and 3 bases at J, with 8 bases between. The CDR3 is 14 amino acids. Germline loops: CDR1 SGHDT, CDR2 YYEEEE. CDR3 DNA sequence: TGTGCCAGCAGCTTTCGGAGGGACACCGGGGAGCTGTTTTTT. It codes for CASSFRRDTGELFF.

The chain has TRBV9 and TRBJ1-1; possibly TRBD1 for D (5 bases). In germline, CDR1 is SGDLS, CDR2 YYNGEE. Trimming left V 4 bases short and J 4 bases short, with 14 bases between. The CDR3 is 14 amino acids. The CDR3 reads CASSPGWGTTEAFF. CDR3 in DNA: TGTGCCAGCAGCCCAGGGTGGGGCACCACTGAAGCTTTCTTT.

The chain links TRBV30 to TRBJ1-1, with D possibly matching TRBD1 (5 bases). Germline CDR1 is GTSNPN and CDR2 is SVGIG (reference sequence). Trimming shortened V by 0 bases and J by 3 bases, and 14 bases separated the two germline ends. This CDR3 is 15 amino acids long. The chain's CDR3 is CAWSVPGGDYTEAFF. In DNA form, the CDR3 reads TGTGCCTGGAGTGTACCCGGGGGTGACTACACTGAAGCTTTCTTT.

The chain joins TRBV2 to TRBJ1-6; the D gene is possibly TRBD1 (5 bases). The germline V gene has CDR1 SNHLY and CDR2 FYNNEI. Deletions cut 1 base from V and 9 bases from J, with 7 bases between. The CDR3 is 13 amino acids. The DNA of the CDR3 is TGTGCCAGCAGTGAAGGACAGCGTTCACCCCTCCACTTT. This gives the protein CASSEGQRSPLHF.

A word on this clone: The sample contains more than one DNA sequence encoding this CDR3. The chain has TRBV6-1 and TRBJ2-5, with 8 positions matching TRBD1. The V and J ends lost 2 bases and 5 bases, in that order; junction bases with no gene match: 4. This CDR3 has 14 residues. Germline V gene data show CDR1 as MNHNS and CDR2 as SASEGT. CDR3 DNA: TGTGCCAGCAGTGAACAGGGGGCCGGGGAGACCCAGTACTTC. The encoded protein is CASSEQGAGETQYF.

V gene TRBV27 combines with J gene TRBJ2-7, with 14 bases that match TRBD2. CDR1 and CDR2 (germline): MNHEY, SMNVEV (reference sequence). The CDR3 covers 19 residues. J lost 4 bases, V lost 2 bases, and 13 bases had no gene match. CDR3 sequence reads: CASSLGRGTSGRRGYEQYF. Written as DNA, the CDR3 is TGTGCCAGCAGTTTAGGGCGAGGGACTAGCGGGAGAAGAGGGTACGAGCAGTACTTC.

The CDR3: CSVERGRAAGETQYF. In DNA, the CDR3 is TGCAGCGTTGAACGAGGACGGGCGGCGGGAGAGACCCAGTACTTC. The chain employs TRBV29-1 and TRBJ2-5; D may be TRBD2 (5 bases). The CDR3 contains 15 residues. Germline CDR1 and CDR2: SQVTM and ANQGSEA. V lost 2 bases to trimming and J lost 4 bases, with 17 bases between them.

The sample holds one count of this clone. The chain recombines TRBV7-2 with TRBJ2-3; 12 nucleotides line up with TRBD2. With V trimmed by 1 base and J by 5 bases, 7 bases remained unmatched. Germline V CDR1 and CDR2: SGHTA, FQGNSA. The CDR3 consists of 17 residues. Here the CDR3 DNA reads TGTGCCAGCAGCTTAGTCCCTAGCGGGAGGGCCGGAGATACGCAGTATTTT. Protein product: CASSLVPSGRAGDTQYF.

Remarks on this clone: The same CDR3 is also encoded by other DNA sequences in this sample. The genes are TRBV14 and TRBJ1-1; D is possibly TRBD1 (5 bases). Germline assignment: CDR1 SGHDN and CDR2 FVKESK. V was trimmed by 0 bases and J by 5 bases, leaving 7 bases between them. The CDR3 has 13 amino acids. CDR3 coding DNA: TGTGCCAGCAGCCAAGATAGGGGAACTGAAGCTTTCTTT. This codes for CASSQDRGTEAFF.

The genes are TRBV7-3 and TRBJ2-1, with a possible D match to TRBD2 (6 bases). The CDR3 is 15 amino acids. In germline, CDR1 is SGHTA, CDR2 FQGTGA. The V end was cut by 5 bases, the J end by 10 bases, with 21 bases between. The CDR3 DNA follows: TGTGCCAGCAGCCAGCACATAGCGGACATGGGGGAGCAGTTCTTC. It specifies CASSQHIADMGEQFF.

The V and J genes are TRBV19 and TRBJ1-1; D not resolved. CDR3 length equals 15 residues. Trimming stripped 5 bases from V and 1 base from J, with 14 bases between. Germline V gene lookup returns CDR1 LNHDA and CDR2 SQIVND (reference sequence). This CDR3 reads CASSSSGLANTEAFF. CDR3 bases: TGTGCCAGTAGTTCTAGCGGGTTGGCGAACACTGAAGCTTTCTTT.